A single sample is the source of the 26 T cell receptor beta chains below, sequenced in a study of T-cell reconstitution after alpha-beta-depleted transplantation in children. Molecular barcoding with unique molecular identifiers was used for the TCRbeta library. TCRdb re-derived calls from the PCR reads in MiXCR, one entry per CDR3 protein. The sample lists about 200,000 distinct CDR3 sequences, 6.3% occurring once. The sequences come from PBMCs, collected before TCRalphabeta/CD19-depleted stem cell transplant. Receptors originate from a girl in the first two years of life with combined immunodeficiency, due to receive a stem cell transplant.

In this sample, this clonotype turned up many times. The chain joins TRBV12-3 or TRBV12-4 to TRBJ2-1; TRBD1 agrees at 7 bases. The trim removed 6 bases at V and 7 bases at J, leaving 12 bases unmatched. This CDR3 has 15 residues. The CDR3 protein is CASSLGDSYTNEQFF. The DNA for the CDR3 is TGTGCCAGCAGCCTCGGGGACAGCTACACGAATGAGCAGTTCTTC.

The table lists this clonotype with many counts. The V gene is TRBV29-1, the J gene TRBJ1-1; D not resolved. Germline CDR1 reads SQVTM; CDR2 reads ANQGSEA. Trimming left V 4 bases short and J 10 bases short, with 19 bases between. The CDR3 has 13 residues. The CDR3 reads CSVVLGGLIVAFF. The CDR3 DNA is TGCAGCGTTGTTCTGGGAGGGCTAATCGTAGCTTTCTTT.

This clonotype came up a few times. The chain links TRBV4-3 to TRBJ1-4; D ambiguous. Trimming shortened V by 2 bases and J by 4 bases, and 14 bases separated the two germline ends. This CDR3 has 16 residues. The V gene's germline CDR1 is LGHNA and CDR2 YSLEER. In DNA, the CDR3 is TGCGCCAGCAGCCAAAACATTCCCGGCGTTAATGAAAAACTGTTTTTT. This codes for CASSQNIPGVNEKLFF.

This clonotype was counted between two and nine times. The J gene is TRBJ2-7, the V gene TRBV20-1, with D tentatively TRBD1 or TRBD2 (5 bases each). The CDR3 extends over 15 amino acids. V shed 6 bases and J shed 3 bases, with 21 bases lying between them. Per germline, CDR1 DFQATT and CDR2 SNEGSKA (reference sequence). Written as DNA, the CDR3 is TGCAGTGCCTTCTTACAATATAGTGGGGGCTACGAGCAGTACTTC. This codes for CSAFLQYSGGYEQYF.

This clonotype was observed many times. V usage is TRBV29-1 and J usage is TRBJ2-1, with 10 positions matching TRBD2. Germline CDR1 is SQVTM and CDR2 is ANQGSEA. V dropped 2 bases and J dropped 5; count of bases not matched to a gene: 6. CDR3 length: 15 residues. The DNA of the CDR3 is TGCAGCGTTGAACTCCTAGCGGGGGCTAACAATGAGCAGTTCTTC. It is translated as CSVELLAGANNEQFF.

This clonotype was picked up many times. The V call is TRBV28, the J call TRBJ2-1; D is unresolved. This CDR3 has 17 residues. Germline lookup yields CDR1 MDHEN and CDR2 SYDVKM. Trimming took 2 bases from V and 1 from J, leaving 15 bases between them. This chain's CDR3 is CASSLISELLSYNEQFF. The CDR3 DNA is TGTGCCAGCAGTTTAATCTCCGAGTTGTTGTCCTACAATGAGCAGTTCTTC.

The sample holds many counts of this clonotype. The genes are TRBV11-3 and TRBJ2-1; D remains ambiguous. V lost 0 bases and J lost 7, with 13 bases in between. Germline CDR1 is SGHNT and CDR2 is YENEEA. The CDR3 totals 15 residues. DNA for the CDR3: TGTGCCAGCAGCTTAGATCCGCCGGTACAGAATGAGCAGTTCTTC. Residues: CASSLDPPVQNEQFF.

This clonotype was seen many times. This chain uses TRBV15 with TRBJ2-3; a possible D gene is TRBD1 (6 bases). Germline V gives CDR1 LNHNV, CDR2 YYDKDF (reference sequence). The CDR3 length is 15 residues. Trimming left V 2 bases short and J 1 base short, with 10 bases between. The CDR3 spells CATSRRAGGTDTQYF. The CDR3 DNA reads TGTGCCACCAGCAGAAGGGCAGGGGGCACAGATACGCAGTATTTT.

The sample holds many counts of this clonotype. The V gene is TRBV13, the J gene TRBJ2-2, with D perhaps TRBD2 (5 bases). The CDR3 covers 14 residues. Germline values: CDR1 PRHDT, CDR2 FYEKMQ (reference sequence). Trimming took 6 bases from V and 5 from J, leaving 13 bases between them. The chain's CDR3 is CASRSGIETGELFF. DNA of the CDR3: TGTGCCAGCAGGTCGGGGATAGAGACCGGGGAGCTGTTTTTT.

This clonotype has a count of ten or more. CDR3 bases: TGCGCCAGCAGTCGAATTCGCGGGACATCGGCCTCACCCCTCCACTTT. The encoded protein is CASSRIRGTSASPLHF. V usage is TRBV23-1 and J usage is TRBJ1-6; the D gene is possibly TRBD1 (6 bases). Being an ORF, TRBV23-1 has a function that is uncertain. The CDR3 extends over 16 amino acids. Trimming pared 4 bases from V and 10 bases from J, leaving 20 bases between.

Comments on this clonotype: This may arise from a read error, as a much more abundant clone is one base away. The chain links TRBV7-9 to TRBJ2-2; 7 bases agree with TRBD2. The length of the CDR3 is 16 residues. Germline V gene lookup returns CDR1 SEHNR and CDR2 FQNEAQ (reference sequence). This CDR3 is CASSQGLAEYTWELFF. The CDR3 DNA reads TGTGCCAGCAGCCAAGGGCTAGCGGAGTACACCTGGGAGCTGTTTTTT.

This clonotype was observed a few times. The rearrangement joins TRBV11-1 to TRBJ2-7; D is perhaps TRBD1 or TRBD2 (5 bases each). Germline V gene lookup returns CDR1 SGHAT and CDR2 FQDESV (reference sequence). CDR3 size: 18 residues. V was trimmed by 4 bases and J by 3 bases, leaving 25 bases between them. CDR3 DNA: TGTGCCAGCAGCTCTCAGCCCGGGACGGCGCGTTTAAGCTACGAGCAGTACTTC. Translating gives CASSSQPGTARLSYEQYF.

Only a few counts were recorded for this clonotype. This chain joins TRBV20-1 and TRBJ1-6, with D perhaps TRBD1 (5 bases). CDR1 and CDR2 (germline): DFQATT, SNEGSKA (reference sequence). This CDR3 comprises 10 residues. CDR3 sequence reads: CGPWGSPLHF. The CDR3 nucleotides are TGCGGCCCCTGGGGGTCACCCCTCCACTTT.

There are many counts of this clonotype. The rearrangement joins TRBV3-1 to TRBJ2-5; 10 bases align to TRBD2. This CDR3 contains 14 residues. Losses at the gene ends were 9 bases for V and 4 bases for J; bases not matched to a gene: 8. Germline V CDR1 and CDR2: LGHDT, YNNKEL (reference sequence). Here the CDR3 DNA reads TGTGCCAGTCGGGCTAGCGGGAGTTCAGAGACCCAGTACTTC. This sequence encodes CASRASGSSETQYF.

This clonotype was counted many times. The rearrangement uses TRBV29-1 and TRBJ2-1; D possibly corresponds to TRBD2 (7 bases). Trimming removed 5 bases from V and 5 bases from J, with 19 bases in between. CDR1 is SQVTM, CDR2 ANQGSEA, per germline. The CDR3 contains 15 residues. The CDR3 here is CSVLPFRGDNNEQFF. The CDR3 DNA reads TGCAGCGTTCTCCCTTTCCGGGGGGACAACAATGAGCAGTTCTTC.

This clonotype has a handful of counts. The genes are TRBV11-2 and TRBJ2-2; 8 nucleotides agree with TRBD2. This CDR3 has 17 amino acids. V was pared by 2 bases and J by 1 base, with 6 bases of the junction left unmatched. Germline CDR1 is SGHAT and CDR2 is FQNNGV. The CDR3 sequence is CASSLFLLAVNTGELFF. DNA for the CDR3: TGTGCCAGCAGCTTATTTCTACTAGCGGTGAACACCGGGGAGCTGTTTTTT.

This clonotype occurred many times. This chain uses TRBV28 with TRBJ1-2; 9 bases are a match to TRBD1. J was trimmed by 4 bases and V by 8 bases; bases with no gene match: 5. CDR1 and CDR2 from the germline V gene are MDHEN and SYDVKM. The CDR3 length is 13 residues. The CDR3 protein is CASLDRGGYGYTF. CDR3 nucleotide sequence: TGTGCCAGCCTGGACAGGGGTGGCTATGGCTACACCTTC.

The genes are TRBV14 and TRBJ2-7; TRBD2 matches 7 bases. V gave up 4 bases and J gave up 3 bases; unmatched junction bases: 12. Germline CDR1 SGHDN, CDR2 FVKESK. The CDR3 length is 16 residues. In DNA, the CDR3 is TGTGCCAGCAGCCCCAAGGATAGGGAGGGGAGCTACGAGCAGTACTTC. Translated, it gives CASSPKDREGSYEQYF.

Many counts were recorded for this clonotype. This sequence joins TRBV28 and TRBJ1-4; the match to TRBD1 covers 9 bases. This CDR3 comprises 15 residues. Germline V gene sequence: CDR1 MDHEN, CDR2 SYDVKM. The V gene end was trimmed by 6 bases and the J gene end by 6 bases; junction bases not matched to a gene: 8. The CDR3 DNA reads as TGTGCCAGCAGCCAATACAGGGGGCGGGATGAAAAACTGTTTTTT. The encoded protein is CASSQYRGRDEKLFF.

Many counts were recorded for this clonotype. The chain links TRBV6-2 or TRBV6-3 to TRBJ2-2; the D gene is possibly TRBD2 (6 bases). The germline gives CDR1 MNHEY, CDR2 SVGEGT. The V and J ends lost 2 bases and 0 bases respectively, with 10 bases between them. The CDR3 is 16 residues long. CDR3 sequence reads: CASSYLTSSNTGELFF. The CDR3 nucleotides read TGTGCCAGCAGTTACCTGACTAGTTCGAACACCGGGGAGCTGTTTTTT.

On this clonotype: This sequence may be a read error, since a much larger clone differs from it by one base. The chain employs TRBV6-5 and TRBJ2-1; perhaps TRBD2 as D (6 bases). From germline, CDR1 is MNHEY and CDR2 SVGAGI. This CDR3 spans 16 amino acids. The CDR3 spells CVSSYGGPTSYNEQFF. In nucleotides, the CDR3 is TGTGTCAGCAGTTACGGGGGTCCGACCTCCTACAATGAGCAGTTCTTC.

In its sample, this clonotype was seen many times. The rearrangement joins TRBV7-8 to TRBJ1-1; D gene ambiguous. The CDR3 runs 13 residues. Looked up from germline, CDR1 is SGHVS and CDR2 is FQNEAQ. Trimming stripped 5 bases from V and 0 bases from J, with 7 bases between. CDR3 DNA sequence: TGTGCCAGCAGCCAACCACTGAACACTGAAGCTTTCTTT. Its protein is CASSQPLNTEAFF.

This clonotype was counted ten times or more. The rearrangement uses TRBV6-2 or TRBV6-3 and TRBJ2-1; 8 positions agree with TRBD2. CDR1 and CDR2 (germline): MNHEY, SVGEGT. There are 15 residues in the CDR3. With 6 bases clipped from V and 14 bases from J, the junction kept 18 bases outside the gene matches. CDR3 in DNA: TGTGCCAGCAGCCCCGGACTAGCTGTTATCTTTTTGGAGTTCTTC. It yields the protein CASSPGLAVIFLEFF.

At least ten counts were recorded for this clonotype. The limits of the CDR3 on the DNA are not certain, so only TCRdb's listed CDR3 is given. The J gene is TRBJ2-7, the V gene TRBV5-1; the D call TRBD2 from the table was never checked on the DNA. The CDR3 numbers 22 amino acids, ends counted. In germline, CDR1 is SGHRS, CDR2 YFSETQ. The CDR3 protein is CASSFYPSGSSFYEQYFGEQYF.

This clonotype occurred many times. The chain combines TRBV7-3 with TRBJ2-3; no clear D gene. The germline V gene has CDR1 SGHTA and CDR2 FQGTGA. The CDR3 is made up of 12 amino acids. Trimming removed 4 bases at V and 4 bases at J, with 6 bases between. This CDR3 is CASSYGADTQYF. In DNA, the CDR3 is TGTGCCAGCAGCTATGGGGCAGATACGCAGTATTTT.

The table lists this clonotype with many counts. The chain has TRBV11-2 and TRBJ2-7, with a weak D call TRBD1 (5 bases). Between the trimmed V and J ends, which lost 1 base and 3 bases, there was a span of 10 bases. The CDR3 loop spans 14 amino acids. The germline V gene encodes CDR1 SGHAT and CDR2 FQNNGV. Written as DNA, the CDR3 is TGTGCCAGCAGCTTAGGGGCAGGGCTCTACGAGCAGTACTTC. Translation gives CASSLGAGLYEQYF. Looking up the rest from reference TRBV11-2 and TRBJ2-7 gives the full variable domain: EAGVAQSPRYKIIEKRQSVAFWCNPISGHATLYWYQQILGQGPKLLIQFQNNGVVDDSQLPKDRFSAERLKGVDSTLKIQPAKLEDSAVYLCASSLGAGLYEQYFGPGTRLTVT.